The present T cell receptor beta chain was sequenced within a study of cytomegalovirus exposure and HLA in healthy donors. This CDR3 has 15 amino acids. V trimming: 5 bases; J trimming: 8 bases; junction bases outside the gene matches: 8. CDR1 and CDR2 from the germline V gene are LNHDA and SQIVND (reference sequence). This clone was picked up one time. A multiplex PCR was run with 60 Vbeta primers and 13 Jbeta primers. TCRdb's copy holds only in-frame clones and misses some; the assay was immunoSEQ multiplex PCR. Of around 140,000 clones in the sample, 70% to 80% were seen once. Those who donated were healthy bone marrow donors.

This clonotype originated in a woman between 55 and 75 years old in good health and CMV-seropositive. Specimen: PBMCs. The chain carries TRBV19 and TRBJ1-4, with TRBD1 matching 10 bases. CDR3 sequence reads: CASSVPGQGREKLFF. CDR3 sequence (DNA): TGTGCCAGTAGTGTTCCGGGACAGGGGAGAGAAAAACTGTTTTTT. Supplemented by reference TRBV19 and TRBJ1-4, the full variable domain reads DGGITQSPKYLFRKEGQNVTLSCEQNLNHDAMYWYRQDPGQGLRLIYYSQIVNDFQKGDIAEGYSVSREKKESFPLTVTSAQKNPTAFYLCASSVPGQGREKLFFGSGTQLSVL.